This T cell receptor (beta chain) was profiled in a study of CXCR3-negative and CXCR3-positive naive CD8 T cells. 5' RACE with UMI labels generated the TRB cDNA libraries. After re-calling the 5' RACE reads, TCRdb lists one entry per CDR3 protein, DNA absent. The data show tens of thousands of distinct CDR3 sequences, and the top ten clones hold around 0.99%. The sequenced material came from naive CXCR3- CD8+ T cells from blood. Specified subset: CD45RO-CCR7+CD27+CD95- naive CD8+ T cells lacking CXCR3 (TNR3-). This clonotype was obtained from a human donor in good health. Some clones in this sample may be carry-over from other donors' samples.

CDR3 protein: CSARDRLGLADYNEQFF. V usage is TRBV20-1 and J usage is TRBJ2-1; without DNA, the TCRdb call of TRBD2 cannot be checked. The CDR3 is made up of 17 amino acids. Per the germline V gene, CDR1 is DFQATT and CDR2 is SNEGSKA (reference sequence).